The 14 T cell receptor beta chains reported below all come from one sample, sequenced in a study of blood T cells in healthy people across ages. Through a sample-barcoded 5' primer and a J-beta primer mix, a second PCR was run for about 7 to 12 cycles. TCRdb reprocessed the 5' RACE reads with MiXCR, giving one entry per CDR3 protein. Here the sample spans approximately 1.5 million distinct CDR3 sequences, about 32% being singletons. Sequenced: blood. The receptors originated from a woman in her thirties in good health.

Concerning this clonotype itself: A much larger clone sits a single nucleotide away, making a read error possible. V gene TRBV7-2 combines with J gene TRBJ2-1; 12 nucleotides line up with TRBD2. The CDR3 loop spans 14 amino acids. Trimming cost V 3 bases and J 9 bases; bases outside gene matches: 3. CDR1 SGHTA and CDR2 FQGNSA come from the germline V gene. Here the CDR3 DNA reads TGTACCAGCAGCTTGGGACTAGCGGGTACTGAGCAGTTCTTC. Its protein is CTSSLGLAGTEQFF.

Here the CDR3 DNA reads TGTGCCAGCAGCTTAGCTCTAGCGGGGGCCGTCTCCTACGAGCAGTACTTC. This gives the protein CASSLALAGAVSYEQYF. The rearrangement joins TRBV11-2 to TRBJ2-7, with TRBD2 matching 10 bases. From germline, CDR1 is SGHAT and CDR2 FQNNGV. V trimming: 1 base; J trimming: 0 bases; junction bases outside the gene matches: 6. This CDR3 region has 17 residues.

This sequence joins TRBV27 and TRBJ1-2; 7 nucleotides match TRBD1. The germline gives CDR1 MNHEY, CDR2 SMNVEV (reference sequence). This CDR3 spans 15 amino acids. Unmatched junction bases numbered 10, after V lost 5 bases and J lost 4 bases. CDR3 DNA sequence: TGTGCCAGCAGTAATTCACAGGGGCGCGCCTATGGCTACACCTTC. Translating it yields CASSNSQGRAYGYTF.

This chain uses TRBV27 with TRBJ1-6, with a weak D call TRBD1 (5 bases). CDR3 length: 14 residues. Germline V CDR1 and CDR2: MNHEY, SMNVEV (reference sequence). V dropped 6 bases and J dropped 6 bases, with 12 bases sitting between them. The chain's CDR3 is CASRTVGGNSPLHF. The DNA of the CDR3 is TGTGCCAGCAGGACGGTTGGGGGTAATTCACCCCTCCACTTT.

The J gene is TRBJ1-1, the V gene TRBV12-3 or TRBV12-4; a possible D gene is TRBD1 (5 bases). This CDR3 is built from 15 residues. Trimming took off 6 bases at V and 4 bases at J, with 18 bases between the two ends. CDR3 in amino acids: CASRYMDNSGTEAFF. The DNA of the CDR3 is TGTGCCAGCAGATATATGGACAATTCCGGCACTGAAGCTTTCTTT.

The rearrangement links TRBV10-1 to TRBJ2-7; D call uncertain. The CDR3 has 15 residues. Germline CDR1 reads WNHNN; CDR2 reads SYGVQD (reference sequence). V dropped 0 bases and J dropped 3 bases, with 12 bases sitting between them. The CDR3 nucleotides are TGCGCCAGCAGTGAGTCCGACTTTTTAGGCTACGAGCAGTACTTC. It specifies CASSESDFLGYEQYF.

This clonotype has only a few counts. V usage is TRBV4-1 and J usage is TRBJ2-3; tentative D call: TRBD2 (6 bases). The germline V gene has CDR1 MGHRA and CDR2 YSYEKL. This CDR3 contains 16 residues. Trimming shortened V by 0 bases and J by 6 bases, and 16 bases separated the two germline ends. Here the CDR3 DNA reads TGCGCCAGCAGCCAAGATACTAGCCCGACTCCCGATACGCAGTATTTT. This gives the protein CASSQDTSPTPDTQYF.

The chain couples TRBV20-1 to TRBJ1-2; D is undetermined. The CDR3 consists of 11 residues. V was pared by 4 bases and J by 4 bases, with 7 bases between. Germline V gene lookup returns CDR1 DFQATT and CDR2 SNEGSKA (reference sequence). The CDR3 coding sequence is TGCAGTGCTATACCGATCTATGGCTACACCTTC. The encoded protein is CSAIPIYGYTF.

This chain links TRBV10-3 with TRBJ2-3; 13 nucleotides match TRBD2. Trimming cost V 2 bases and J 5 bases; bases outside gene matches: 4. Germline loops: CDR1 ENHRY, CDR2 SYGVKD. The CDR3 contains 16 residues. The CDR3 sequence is CAISERLAGGLDTQYF. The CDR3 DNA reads TGTGCCATCAGTGAGAGACTAGCGGGGGGATTAGATACGCAGTATTTT.

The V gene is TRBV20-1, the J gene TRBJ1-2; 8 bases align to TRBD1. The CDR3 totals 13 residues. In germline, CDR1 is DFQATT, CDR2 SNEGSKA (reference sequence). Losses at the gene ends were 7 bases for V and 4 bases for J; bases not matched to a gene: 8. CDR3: CSGQGAGRYGYTF. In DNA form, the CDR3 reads TGCAGTGGGCAGGGGGCGGGACGCTATGGCTACACCTTC.

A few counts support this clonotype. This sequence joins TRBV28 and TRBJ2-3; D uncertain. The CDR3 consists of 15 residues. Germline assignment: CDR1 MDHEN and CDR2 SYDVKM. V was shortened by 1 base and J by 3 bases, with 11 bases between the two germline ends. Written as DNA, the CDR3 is TGTGCCAGCAGTTTATTAGGGCCGGCGACAGATACGCAGTATTTT. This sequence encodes CASSLLGPATDTQYF.

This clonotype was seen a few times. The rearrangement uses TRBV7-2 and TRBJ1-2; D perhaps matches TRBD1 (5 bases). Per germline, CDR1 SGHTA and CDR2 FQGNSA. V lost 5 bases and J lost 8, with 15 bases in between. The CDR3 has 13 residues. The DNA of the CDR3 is TGTGCCAGCAGCCCAGCTCCAGGGCGAGGCTACACCTTC. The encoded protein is CASSPAPGRGYTF. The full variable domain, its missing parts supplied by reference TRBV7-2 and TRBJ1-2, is GAGVSQSPSNKVTEKGKDVELRCDPISGHTALYWYRQSLGQGLEFLIYFQGNSAPDKSGLPSDRFSAERTGGSVSTLTIQRTQQEDSAVYLCASSPAPGRGYTFGSGTRLTVV.

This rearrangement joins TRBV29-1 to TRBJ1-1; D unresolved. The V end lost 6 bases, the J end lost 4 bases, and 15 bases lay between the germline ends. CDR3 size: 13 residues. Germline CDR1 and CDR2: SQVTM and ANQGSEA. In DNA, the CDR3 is TGCAGCGTGGGCTTAGAGTTGAGCACTGAAGCTTTCTTT. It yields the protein CSVGLELSTEAFF. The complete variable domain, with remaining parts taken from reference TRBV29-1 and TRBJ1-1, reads SAVISQKPSRDICQRGTSLTIQCQVDSQVTMMFWYRQQPGQSLTLIATANQGSEATYESGFVIDKFPISRPNLTFSTLTVSNMSPEDSSIYLCSVGLELSTEAFFGQGTRLTVV.

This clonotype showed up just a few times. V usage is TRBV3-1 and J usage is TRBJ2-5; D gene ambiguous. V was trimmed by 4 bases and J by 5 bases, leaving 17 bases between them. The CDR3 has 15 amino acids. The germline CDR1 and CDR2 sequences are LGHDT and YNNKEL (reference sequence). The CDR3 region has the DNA TGTGCCAGCAGCCCCCGGACGTCATTCGGGGAGACCCAGTACTTC. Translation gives CASSPRTSFGETQYF.